Listed here are 10 T cell receptor beta chains from one sample, sequenced in a study of T-cell memory formation after mild COVID-19. TCRdb analysed the 5' RACE reads with MiXCR anew, one entry per CDR3 protein. Found here are over 120,000 distinct CDR3 sequences, about 23% of them singletons; the top ten hold around a quarter. Sequenced sample: PBMCs or a T cell subset sorted from them (not recorded which). All receptors come from an adult woman who had mild COVID-19 (a few samples of this study predate the infection). Cell type and time point are not known.

This sequence joins TRBV7-9 and TRBJ1-6, with D maybe TRBD1 (5 bases). Trimming took 5 bases from V and 9 from J, leaving 14 bases between them. From germline, CDR1 is SEHNR and CDR2 FQNEAQ (reference sequence). The CDR3 length is 14 residues. CDR3 sequence: CASSLGGIGSPLHF. In DNA, the CDR3 is TGTGCCAGCAGCCTGGGGGGAATAGGTTCACCCCTCCACTTT.

The rearrangement joins TRBV3-1 to TRBJ2-4, with a possible D match to TRBD1 (6 bases). Per germline, CDR1 LGHDT and CDR2 YNNKEL (reference sequence). The CDR3 extends over 16 amino acids. Trimming shortened V by 0 bases and J by 6 bases, and 15 bases separated the two germline ends. Here the CDR3 reads CASSQEETGGRNIQYF. Written as DNA, the CDR3 is TGTGCCAGCAGCCAAGAAGAGACAGGAGGACGAAACATTCAGTACTTC.

This clonotype was counted a few times. The rearrangement links TRBV20-1 to TRBJ2-2; D not certain. Germline V gives CDR1 DFQATT, CDR2 SNEGSKA (reference sequence). The CDR3 covers 13 residues. The germline V and J ends were trimmed by 0 bases and 4 bases, with 6 bases remaining between them. CDR3: CSARDYSTGELFF. The CDR3 DNA sequence: TGCAGTGCTAGAGATTATAGCACCGGGGAGCTGTTTTTT.

This clonotype was counted only a few times. The rearrangement uses TRBV9 and TRBJ2-6, with D perhaps TRBD1 (6 bases). The length of the CDR3 is 17 residues. In germline, CDR1 is SGDLS, CDR2 YYNGEE. V gave up 6 bases and J gave up 2 bases, with 18 bases separating them. The CDR3 coding sequence is TGTGCCAGCAACGACAGGCCCGCTGACCCTGGGGCCAACGTCCTGACTTTC. Amino acids: CASNDRPADPGANVLTF.

This clonotype was picked up a small number of times. CDR3 sequence: CASSGINMNTEAFF. DNA of the CDR3: TGTGCCAGCAGTGGAATAAATATGAACACTGAAGCTTTCTTT. The rearrangement joins TRBV28 to TRBJ1-1; the D is unclear. The CDR3 contains 14 residues. V shed 5 bases and J shed 0 bases, with 10 bases lying between them. Germline V gives CDR1 MDHEN, CDR2 SYDVKM.

This clonotype appeared a few times. The chain combines TRBV20-1 with TRBJ2-1, with 12 bases matching TRBD2. The germline CDR1 and CDR2 sequences are DFQATT and SNEGSKA (reference sequence). CDR3 size: 16 residues. V lost 0 bases and J lost 5; bases outside the gene matches: 5. CDR3 DNA: TGCAGTGCTAGAGACCAGACTAGCGGGAGTGACAATGAGCAGTTCTTC. It codes for CSARDQTSGSDNEQFF.

This chain joins TRBV3-1 and TRBJ2-1, with D hard to call. This CDR3 is built from 13 residues. Germline CDR1 is LGHDT and CDR2 is YNNKEL (reference sequence). V was shortened by 0 bases and J by 7 bases, with 7 bases between the two germline ends. CDR3 sequence reads: CASSQDLPNEQFF. The CDR3 region has the DNA TGTGCCAGCAGCCAAGATCTACCAAATGAGCAGTTCTTC.

The CDR3 here is CASSYSKGARGGYTF. The CDR3 nucleotides are TGTGCCAGCAGTTACTCGAAGGGGGCAAGAGGTGGCTACACCTTC. The chain recombines TRBV6-5 with TRBJ1-2; TRBD1 agrees at 7 bases. The ends lost 0 bases at V and 7 bases at J; junction bases unmatched: 8. The CDR3 consists of 15 residues. Germline V gives CDR1 MNHEY, CDR2 SVGAGI.

The chain couples TRBV7-8 to TRBJ2-1; D unresolved. V lost 5 bases to trimming and J lost 3 bases, with 5 bases between them. In germline, CDR1 is SGHVS, CDR2 FQNEAQ. The CDR3 consists of 12 residues. The DNA for the CDR3 is TGTGCCAGCAGCACAAACTACAATGAGCAGTTCTTC. Translation: CASSTNYNEQFF.

The chain combines TRBV24-1 with TRBJ2-3; the match to TRBD1 covers 12 bases. The CDR3 loop spans 15 amino acids. Germline values: CDR1 KGHDR, CDR2 SFDVKD. With V trimmed by 8 bases and J by 4 bases, 6 bases remained unmatched. In nucleotides, the CDR3 is TGTGCCACCAATGCGGGACAGGGGGCTTCAGATACGCAGTATTTT. Amino acid sequence: CATNAGQGASDTQYF.